The 7 T cell receptor beta chains below come from one sample, sequenced in a study of shared clonotypes between healthy human individuals. Repertoires were generated with immunoSEQ multiplex PCR, while TCRdb's copy carries only in-frame clones and drops some. The data hold just over 2,000,000 clones, with 85% to 95% observed a single time. The sample taken for sequencing was naive CD4+ T cells sorted from blood. Subset defined: CD45RA+ positively selected. The receptors derive from a man between 18 and 29 years old in good health.

The genes are TRBV25-1 and TRBJ1-1; D unclear. Deletions cut 2 bases from V and 6 bases from J, with 13 bases between. Germline V gives CDR1 MGHDK, CDR2 SYGVNS. CDR3 length equals 14 residues. The CDR3 DNA is TGTGCCAGCAGTGAACCTTTGCTCGGCTCTGAAGCTTTCTTT. This sequence encodes CASSEPLLGSEAFF.

This rearrangement joins TRBV6-5 to TRBJ1-1, with D tentatively TRBD1 (5 bases). CDR1 and CDR2 from the germline V gene are MNHEY and SVGAGI. The CDR3 spans 13 residues. Between the trimmed V and J ends, which lost 6 bases and 6 bases, there was a span of 14 bases. Here the CDR3 DNA reads TGTGCCAGCAGACTGGGACCGAGTGCTGAAGCTTTCTTT. This gives the protein CASRLGPSAEAFF.

The chain is built from TRBV5-1 and TRBJ1-2; weak D call: TRBD1 (6 bases). The CDR3 sequence is 16 residues long. Trimming removed 0 bases from V and 6 bases from J, with 18 bases in between. Germline CDR1 reads SGHRS; CDR2 reads YFSETQ. For the CDR3, the DNA is TGCGCCAGCAGCTTGGTAGGGGGGGCGCTACAGGATGGCTACACCTTC. Translation: CASSLVGGALQDGYTF.

The V gene is TRBV5-4, the J gene TRBJ2-5; unclear D gene. Germline values: CDR1 SGHNT, CDR2 YYREEE (reference sequence). There are 13 residues in the CDR3. V lost 3 bases and J lost 5, with 11 bases in between. Written as DNA, the CDR3 is TGTGCCAGCAGCTATTTCCCGTTGGAGACCCAGTACTTC. As protein: CASSYFPLETQYF. The full variable domain, in which reference TRBV5-4 and TRBJ2-5 provide the parts outside the CDR3, is ETGVTQSPTHLIKTRGQQVTLRCSSQSGHNTVSWYQQALGQGPQFIFQYYREEENGRGNFPPRFSGLQFPNYSSELNVNALELDDSALYLCASSYFPLETQYFGPGTRLLVL.

Details on this clone: The same CDR3 arises from other DNA sequences in this sample as well. The CDR3 sequence is CASSSGTGHSYEQYF. CDR3 coding DNA: TGTGCCAGCAGTTCCGGGACAGGGCACTCCTACGAGCAGTACTTC. The chain is built from TRBV6-5 and TRBJ2-7, with 9 positions matching TRBD1. CDR3 length: 15 residues. V shed 4 bases and J 0 bases; nucleotides not matched to a gene: 4. Germline V gives CDR1 MNHEY, CDR2 SVGAGI.

The table lists this clone with a count of one. The chain combines TRBV6-6 with TRBJ2-7, with TRBD2 matching over 9 bases. V shed 5 bases and J 0 bases; nucleotides not matched to a gene: 8. Germline CDR1 reads MNHNY; CDR2 reads SVGAGI (reference sequence). The CDR3 is made up of 16 amino acids. CDR3 in amino acids: CASSPRGSGSSYEQYF. CDR3 in DNA: TGTGCCAGCAGTCCGCGGGGTAGCGGGAGCTCCTACGAGCAGTACTTC.

The J gene is TRBJ2-1, the V gene TRBV7-9, with D tentatively TRBD2 (6 bases). The CDR3 has 17 residues. Germline loops: CDR1 SEHNR, CDR2 FQNEAQ (reference sequence). Trimming shortened V by 1 base and J by 4 bases, and 17 bases separated the two germline ends. The CDR3 coding sequence is TGTGCCAGCAGCTTAGTTTCCGGGCCAAGCGGGTACAATGAGCAGTTCTTC. It encodes CASSLVSGPSGYNEQFF.